This T cell receptor beta chain was identified during a study of T cell responses to AZD1222 COVID-19 vaccine (dated by TCRdb to the early 2020s). General notes on the study: A total of 233 trial participants underwent TCR sequencing, of whom roughly 210 had received two doses of AZD1222 and about 26 had received two doses of the MenACWY control vaccine. Trial participants were enrolled by age into subgroups of 18-55, 56-69 and 70-plus years, and about 150, 27 and 61 TCR-sequenced participants, respectively, were included in these subgroups. What the research found in general, with its limitations: Epitopes outside the regions mutated in the B.1.351 and B.1.1.7 variants were reportedly recognized by nearly half of the unique spike-specific TCRs. Because no day 14 peak-response samples were available, the repertoires could be characterized only after the peak T cell response. Most participants were white British and females outnumbered males, and the authors suggested that clonal diversity may have been underestimated. In the small 56-69-year group, the increase in depth fell short of significance, most likely because of low power. After two AZD1222 doses, spike-specific TCR breadth and depth were significantly higher than at day 0 and than in MenACWY recipients. CD4 TCRs associated with the vaccine covered the entire spike protein, and the dominant responses were in regions 160-218 and 743-854. Conclusions about previously exposed vaccinees were limited because only six AZD1222 recipients were SARS-CoV-2 seropositive at baseline.

The time point label of this sample denotes: baseline before first vaccination. In the paper's terms, the treatment or condition label means: meningococcal conjugate vaccine given as trial control. The vaccinee samples were drawn from two UK trials, COV001 and COV002, one of which was a single-blind randomized controlled phase 2/3 trial testing AZD1222 (ChAdOx1 nCoV-19) in healthy adults. Trial participant PBMC samples were collected at day 0 and day 28 after the second dose for TCRbeta chain sequencing. The CDR3 regions of human TCRbeta chains were subjected to immunosequencing. From the authors' description of their analysis: TCRs in the repertoires were compared against a reference library of SARS-CoV-2-specific TCRs that had been generated with the MIRA antigen-specificity platform. Breadth was defined as the fraction of unique TCRs that were SARS-CoV-2-associated, and depth was defined as the fraction of total T cells that were SARS-CoV-2-associated. Using the MIRA data, every spike-specific TCR was mapped to the spike region that the TCR reacted to and assigned to either a CD4 or a CD8 class. Log10-transformed breadth and depth values were compared by one-way ANOVA with Sidak's multiple comparisons tests. TCRdb mirrors the immuneACCESS table, restricted to in-frame sequences. Some clones are absent from its copies; in checked studies, under half trace to an unresolved V gene, and the reason for the others is unknown. The DNA was the basis for D and trimming; V, J and clone size are from that table. The sample table records roughly 130,000 clones; about nine tenths of these occur just once. Of the sample, under 20% falls within the top ten clones.

This clone has only one observation. No antigen is known for it. There are no base qualities to consult, and no much larger clone falls within one base. Here V drops 5 bases and J drops 2 bases, and the junction holds 11 bases not matched to any gene. CDR1 is given as PRHDT and CDR2 as FYEKMQ, both from the germline V gene (reference sequence). The CDR3 goes from the cysteine to the phenylalanine over 17 residues. Kept here is only the CDR3 DNA, which spans 51 bases and is read in frame from base 1. The rearranged segments are TRBV13 and TRBJ2-7, with 11 middle bases fitting TRBD2. This clonotype was obtained from an adult in good health. Material: peripheral blood, obtained on day 0 of MenACWY control vaccination. The CDR3 region has the sequence CASSRVVAGGIAYEQYF. Here is the DNA: TGTGCCAGCAGCCGAGTTGTAGCGGGAGGGATTGCCTACGAGCAGTACTTC.